What follows is one T cell receptor beta chain and its context. Its matching antigen is unknown. There are 17 residues in the CDR3. Germline CDR1 reads SGHVS; CDR2 reads FQNEAQ. V shed 5 bases and J 4 bases; nucleotides not matched to a gene: 8. This sample's treatment: oral pan-JAK inhibitor, 5-10 mg twice daily. This sample is part of a study of CD8+ T cells in alopecia areata. Whole-study context: A 6-month off-drug phase came after tofacitinib, which had lasted 6 to 18 months. Treated patients' severity was scored by percentage of affected scalp area.

The sequencing template was cDNA reverse transcribed from extracted RNA. TCRdb keeps only in-frame clones here, not all; method: immunoSEQ multiplex PCR. The sample carries more than 90,000 clones, around 50% recorded once. The study's findings and limits: A large proportion of expanded lesional clones were detected persisting in scalp and blood during tofacitinib.

This chain joins TRBV7-8 and TRBJ2-3; 14 bases agree with TRBD2. Specimen: CD8+ T cells sorted from blood, collected at week 24, from a patient treated with tofacitinib. The TCR was taken from a human donor with alopecia areata. This chain's CDR3 is CASSERLAGGPSDTQYF. The CDR3 nucleotides read TGTGCCAGCAGCGAACGACTAGCGGGGGGGCCTTCAGATACGCAGTATTTT.